These T cell receptor beta chains were read from a single sample in a study of STAT5B mutations in CD4+ large granular lymphocyte leukemia. Sequencing was performed with immunoSEQ multiplex PCR; in TCRdb, only in-frame clones are kept and a portion is missing. The sample shows tens of thousands of clones, approximately 84% of them seen only once. The source material was CD4+ T cells from blood buffy coats. These receptors were obtained from a human donor in good health. Each CDR3 is given with its conserved first and last residue.

V gene,J gene,CDR3 protein
TRBV5-6,TRBJ2-5,CASSLQLAGGPRQETQYF
TRBV18,TRBJ1-5,CASSPYSTDSNQPQHF
TRBV4-2,TRBJ2-6,CASSQDPHSGANVLTF
TRBV15,TRBJ2-3,CATSRGPGGADTQYF
TRBV19,TRBJ2-2,CASSITRGIGELFF
TRBV2,TRBJ2-5,CASSVAGEVETQYF
TRBV27,TRBJ2-7,CASRSGLSYEQYF
TRBV7-2,TRBJ1-3,CASSLVFGSSGNTIYF
TRBV19,TRBJ1-4,CASSIEQGNEKLFF
TRBV6-5,TRBJ1-6,CASRSPFPGNSPLHF
TRBV19,TRBJ1-6,CASSRTGGPNSPLHF
TRBV6-1,TRBJ2-4,CASSDRQLNIQYF
TRBV2,TRBJ1-6,CASRDFWSSYNSPLHF
TRBV25-1,TRBJ2-3,CASGRTDTQYF
TRBV11-2,TRBJ1-1,CASSLVAGGNTEAFF
TRBV6-1,TRBJ2-3,CASSEVYGADTQYF
TRBV11-1,TRBJ1-1,CASSLFGTGIPEAFF
TRBV30,TRBJ1-4,CAWSMYFNEKLFF
TRBV28,TRBJ2-6,CASSSRVAQLRSGANVLTF
TRBV28,TRBJ2-7,CASSSTGGSGREYF
TRBV4-2,TRBJ2-3,CASSGGLVTDTQYF
TRBV5-1,TRBJ2-7,CASSQVAPSSYEQYF
TRBV28,TRBJ2-2,CAIAGNTGELFF
TRBV5-1,TRBJ1-1,CASSPGQANTEAFF
TRBV18,TRBJ1-1,CASSQGVDTEAFF
TRBV5-6,TRBJ1-4,CASSLANEKLFF
TRBV7-7,TRBJ2-5,CASSSDRVETQYF
TRBV30,TRBJ2-3,CAWSVGDTQYF
TRBV27,TRBJ2-2,CASSLSGAVGGELFF
TRBV19,TRBJ1-5,CASSTRESNQPQHF
TRBV5-1,TRBJ1-1,CASSLEGGQNTEAFF
TRBV27,TRBJ2-7,CASSGDGFAEQYF
TRBV5-1,TRBJ2-2,CASSPGVTGELFF
TRBV5-5,TRBJ2-2,CASSLGLAGVQNTGELFF
TRBV10-2,TRBJ2-7,CASRDPINSGRSSYEQYF
TRBV27,TRBJ1-2,CASSFRDRGLYGYTF
TRBV7-9,TRBJ1-6,CASSLTSSYNSPLHF
TRBV11-2,TRBJ1-4,CASSLVGGQEKLFF
TRBV30,TRBJ2-3,CAWKPGGTDGTDTQYF
TRBV27,TRBJ2-7,CASSLSLGRGVYEQYF
TRBV7-7,TRBJ2-5,CASSADSLGRTQYF
TRBV6-8,TRBJ1-3,CASSYTRQREGNTIYF
TRBV28,TRBJ2-1,CASSRTPGEQFF
TRBV5-1,TRBJ2-6,CASSLAGIGANVLTF
TRBV7-6,TRBJ2-7,CASSLGGGAYEQYF
TRBV7-2,TRBJ1-6,CASSLAGDSPLHF
TRBV10-3,TRBJ1-2,CAISESAANYGYTF
TRBV19,TRBJ1-1,CASSIPTGQGSKNTEAFF
TRBV5-1,TRBJ1-2,CASSSGQARANYGYTF
TRBV2,TRBJ2-5,CASRDRGQETQYF
TRBV7-3,TRBJ2-2,CASSLTLDKNGELFF
TRBV28,TRBJ2-3,CASSILTDTQYF
TRBV28,TRBJ2-3,CASSLSSGQGTTTDTQYF
TRBV11-3,TRBJ1-5,CASSRGGDRAPARPQHF
TRBV28,TRBJ1-2,CASSSGARVHGYTF